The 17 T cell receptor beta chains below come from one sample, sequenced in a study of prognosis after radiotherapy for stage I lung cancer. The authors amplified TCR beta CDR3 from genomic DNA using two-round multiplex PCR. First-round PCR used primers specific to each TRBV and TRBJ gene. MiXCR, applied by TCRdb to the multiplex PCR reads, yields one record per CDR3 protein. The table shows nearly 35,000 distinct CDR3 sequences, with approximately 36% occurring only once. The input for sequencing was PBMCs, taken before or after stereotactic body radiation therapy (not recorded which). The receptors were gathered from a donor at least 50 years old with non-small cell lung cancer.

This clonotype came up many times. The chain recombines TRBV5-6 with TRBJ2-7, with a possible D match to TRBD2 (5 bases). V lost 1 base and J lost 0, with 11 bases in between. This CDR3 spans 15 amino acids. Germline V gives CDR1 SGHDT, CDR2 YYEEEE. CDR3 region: CASSLRAAASYEQYF. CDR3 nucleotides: TGTGCCAGCAGCTTGAGAGCGGCGGCCTCCTACGAGCAGTACTTC. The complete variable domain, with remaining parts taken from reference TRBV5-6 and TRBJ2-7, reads DAGVTQSPTHLIKTRGQQVTLRCSPKSGHDTVSWYQQALGQGPQFIFQYYEEEERQRGNFPDRFSGHQFPNYSSELNVNALLLGDSALYLCASSLRAAASYEQYFGPGTRLTVT.

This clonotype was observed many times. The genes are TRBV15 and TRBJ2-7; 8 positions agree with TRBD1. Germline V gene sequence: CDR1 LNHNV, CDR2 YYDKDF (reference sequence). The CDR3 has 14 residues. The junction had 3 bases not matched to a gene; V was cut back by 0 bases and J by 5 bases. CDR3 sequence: CATSRDTGGNEQYF. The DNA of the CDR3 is TGTGCCACCAGCAGAGATACAGGGGGAAACGAGCAGTACTTC.

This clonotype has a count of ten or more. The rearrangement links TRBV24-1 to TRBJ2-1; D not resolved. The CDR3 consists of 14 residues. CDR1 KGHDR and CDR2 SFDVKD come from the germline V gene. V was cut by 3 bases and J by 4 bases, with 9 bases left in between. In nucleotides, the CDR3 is TGTGCCACCAGTGATCCTACAACTTACAATGAGCAGTTCTTC. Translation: CATSDPTTYNEQFF.

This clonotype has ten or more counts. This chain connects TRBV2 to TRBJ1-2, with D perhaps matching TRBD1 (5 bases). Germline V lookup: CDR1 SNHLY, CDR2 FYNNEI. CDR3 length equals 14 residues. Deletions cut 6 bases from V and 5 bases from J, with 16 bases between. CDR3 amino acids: CASSPQGEAYGYTF. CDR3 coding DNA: TGTGCCAGCAGCCCTCAAGGGGAGGCGTATGGCTACACCTTC.

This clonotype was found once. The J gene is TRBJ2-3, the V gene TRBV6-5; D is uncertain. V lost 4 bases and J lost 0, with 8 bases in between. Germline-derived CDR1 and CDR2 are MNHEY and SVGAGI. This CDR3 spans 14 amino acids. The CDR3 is CASSFFSSTDTQYF. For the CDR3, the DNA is TGTGCCAGCAGTTTCTTCTCTAGCACAGATACGCAGTATTTT.

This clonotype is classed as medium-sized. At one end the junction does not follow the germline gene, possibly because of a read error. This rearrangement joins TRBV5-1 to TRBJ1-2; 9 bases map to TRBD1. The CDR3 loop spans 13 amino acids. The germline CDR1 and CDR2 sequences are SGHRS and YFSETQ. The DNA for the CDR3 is TGTGCCAGCAGTTACGGGACAGGGAATGGCTACACCTTC. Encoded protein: CASSYGTGNGYTF.

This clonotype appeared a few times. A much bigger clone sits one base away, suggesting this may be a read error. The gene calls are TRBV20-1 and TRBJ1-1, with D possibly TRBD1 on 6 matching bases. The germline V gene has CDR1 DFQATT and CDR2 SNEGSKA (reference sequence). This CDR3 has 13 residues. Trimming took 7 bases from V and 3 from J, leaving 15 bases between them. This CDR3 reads CSVSLDSHTEAFF. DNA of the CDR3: TGCAGTGTTAGCCTGGACAGCCACACTGAAGCTTTCTTT.

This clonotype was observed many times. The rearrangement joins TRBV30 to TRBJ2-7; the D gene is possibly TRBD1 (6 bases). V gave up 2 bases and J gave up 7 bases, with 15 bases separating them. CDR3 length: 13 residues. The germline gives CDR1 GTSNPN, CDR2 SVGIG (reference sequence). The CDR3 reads CAWSTGPGREQYF. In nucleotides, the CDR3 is TGTGCCTGGAGTACAGGGCCAGGGAGAGAGCAGTACTTC.

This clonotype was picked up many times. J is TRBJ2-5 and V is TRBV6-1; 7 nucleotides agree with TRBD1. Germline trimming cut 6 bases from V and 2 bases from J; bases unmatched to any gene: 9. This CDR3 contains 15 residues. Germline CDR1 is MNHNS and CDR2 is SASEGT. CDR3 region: CASSADRVGQETQYF. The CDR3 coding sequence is TGTGCCAGCAGCGCAGACAGGGTTGGACAAGAGACCCAGTACTTC.

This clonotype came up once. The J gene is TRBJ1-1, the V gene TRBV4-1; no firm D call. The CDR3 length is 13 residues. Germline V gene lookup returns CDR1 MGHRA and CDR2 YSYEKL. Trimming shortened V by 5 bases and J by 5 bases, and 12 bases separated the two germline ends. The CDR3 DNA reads TGCGCCAGCAGCTTGGAGAAGACTACTGAAGCTTTCTTT. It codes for CASSLEKTTEAFF.

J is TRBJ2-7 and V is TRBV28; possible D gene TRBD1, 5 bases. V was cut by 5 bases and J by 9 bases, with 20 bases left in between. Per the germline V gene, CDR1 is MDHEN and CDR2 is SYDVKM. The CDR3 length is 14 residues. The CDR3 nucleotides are TGTGCCAGCAGTCCCTCCCGACCAGGGTGGGGGCAGTACTTC. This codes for CASSPSRPGWGQYF.

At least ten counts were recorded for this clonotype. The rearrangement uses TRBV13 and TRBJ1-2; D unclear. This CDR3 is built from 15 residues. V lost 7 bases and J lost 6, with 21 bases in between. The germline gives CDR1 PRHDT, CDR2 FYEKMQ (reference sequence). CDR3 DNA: TGTGCCAGCACCCCCCGCTCCATGCGACTTGATGGCTACACCTTC. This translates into CASTPRSMRLDGYTF.

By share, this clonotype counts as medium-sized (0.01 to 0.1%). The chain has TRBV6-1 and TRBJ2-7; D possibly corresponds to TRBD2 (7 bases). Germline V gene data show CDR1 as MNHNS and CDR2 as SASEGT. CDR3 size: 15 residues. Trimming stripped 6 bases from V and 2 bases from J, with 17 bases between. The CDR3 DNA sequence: TGTGCCAGCAGCAAAGGGGGGACTACCCCCTACGAGCAGTACTTC. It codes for CASSKGGTTPYEQYF.

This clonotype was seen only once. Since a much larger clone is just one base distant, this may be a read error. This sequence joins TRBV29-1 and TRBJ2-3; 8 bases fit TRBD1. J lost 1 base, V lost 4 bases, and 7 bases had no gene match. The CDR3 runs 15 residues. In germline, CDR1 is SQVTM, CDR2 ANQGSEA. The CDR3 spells CSVVRETGGTDTQYF. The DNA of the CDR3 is TGCAGCGTTGTCCGTGAGACAGGGGGCACAGATACGCAGTATTTT.

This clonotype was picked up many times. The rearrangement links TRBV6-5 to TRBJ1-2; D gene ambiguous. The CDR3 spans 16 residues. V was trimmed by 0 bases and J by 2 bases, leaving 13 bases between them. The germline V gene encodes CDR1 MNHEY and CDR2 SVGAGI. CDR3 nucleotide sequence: TGTGCCAGCAGTTACTCAGGACTCCCAGGAAACTATGGCTACACCTTC. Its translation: CASSYSGLPGNYGYTF.

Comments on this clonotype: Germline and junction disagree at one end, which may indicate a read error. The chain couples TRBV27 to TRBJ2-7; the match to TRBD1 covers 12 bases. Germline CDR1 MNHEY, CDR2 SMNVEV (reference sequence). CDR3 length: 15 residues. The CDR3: CASILQGQGAYGQYF. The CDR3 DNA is TGTGCCAGCATTTTACAGGGACAGGGGGCCTACGGGCAGTACTTC.

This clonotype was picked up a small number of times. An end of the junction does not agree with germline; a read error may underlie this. The DNA for the CDR3 is TGTGCCAGCATTTTATCGGACTTCCAAGAGACCCAGTACTTC. Translating gives CASILSDFQETQYF. V is TRBV12-3 or TRBV12-4 and J is TRBJ2-5, with D perhaps matching TRBD2 (5 bases). There are 14 residues in the CDR3.